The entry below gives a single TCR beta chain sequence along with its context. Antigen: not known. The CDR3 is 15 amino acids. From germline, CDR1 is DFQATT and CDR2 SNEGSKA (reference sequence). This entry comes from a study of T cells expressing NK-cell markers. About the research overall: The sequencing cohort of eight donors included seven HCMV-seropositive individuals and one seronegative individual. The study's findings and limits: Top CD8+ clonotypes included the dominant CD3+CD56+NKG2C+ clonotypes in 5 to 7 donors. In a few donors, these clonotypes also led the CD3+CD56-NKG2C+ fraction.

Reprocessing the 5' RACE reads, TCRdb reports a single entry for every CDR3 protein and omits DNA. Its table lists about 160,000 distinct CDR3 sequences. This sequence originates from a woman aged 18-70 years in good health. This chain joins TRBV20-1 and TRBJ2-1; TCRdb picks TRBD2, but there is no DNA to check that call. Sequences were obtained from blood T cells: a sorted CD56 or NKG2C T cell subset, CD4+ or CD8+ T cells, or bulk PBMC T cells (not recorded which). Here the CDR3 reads CSARDRKTGGNEQFF.